Presented here are 22 T cell receptor beta chains from one specimen sequenced in a study of OX40 agonist ivuxolimab in advanced cancers. The method was immunoSEQ multiplex PCR; TCRdb's version includes in-frame clones alone and lacks a portion of them. The sample holds 70,000 to 90,000 clones, 85% to 90% seen once. The material was CD4+ or CD8+ T cells sorted from blood, obtained in a trial of the OX40 agonist ivuxolimab. Receptors originate from an adult with an advanced solid tumor such as melanoma, head and neck, liver or kidney cancer.

The rearrangement joins TRBV27 to TRBJ2-7; 7 nucleotides line up with TRBD1. Unmatched junction bases numbered 11, after V lost 5 bases and J lost 7 bases. CDR3 size: 14 residues. Germline loops: CDR1 MNHEY, CDR2 SMNVEV (reference sequence). CDR3 loop: CASSLGNRGWEQYF. The CDR3 nucleotides are TGTGCCAGCAGTCTCGGGAACAGGGGATGGGAGCAGTACTTC.

This chain connects TRBV14 to TRBJ2-3; 9 positions agree with TRBD2. This CDR3 is 18 amino acids long. Unmatched junction bases numbered 12, after V lost 0 bases and J lost 5 bases. Germline V lookup: CDR1 SGHDN, CDR2 FVKESK. DNA of the CDR3: TGTGCCAGCAGCCAAGATTTTTTTGTAGCGGGAGTTCTAGATACGCAGTATTTT. This gives the protein CASSQDFFVAGVLDTQYF.

This CDR3 is CATSRDNWARDGTMNTEAFF. The CDR3 bases are TGTGCCACCAGCAGAGATAATTGGGCTCGTGACGGCACCATGAACACTGAAGCTTTCTTT. V is TRBV15 and J is TRBJ1-1, with no clear D. The V and J ends lost 0 bases and 0 bases respectively, with 23 bases between them. Per the germline V gene, CDR1 is LNHNV and CDR2 is YYDKDF (reference sequence). The CDR3 runs 20 residues. Drawing the rest from reference TRBV15 and TRBJ1-1, the complete variable domain is DAMVIQNPRYQVTQFGKPVTLSCSQTLNHNVMYWYQQKSSQAPKLLFHYYDKDFNNEADTPDNFQSRRPNTSFCFLDIRSPGLGDTAMYLCATSRDNWARDGTMNTEAFFGQGTRLTVV.

A note on this clone: The same CDR3 is also encoded by other DNA sequences in this sample. This sequence joins TRBV6-6 and TRBJ2-7; a weak D match, TRBD1 (6 bases). Per germline, CDR1 MNHNY and CDR2 SVGAGI (reference sequence). The CDR3 sequence is 14 residues long. Trimming cost V 2 bases and J 2 bases, with 10 bases left between them. CDR3 residues: CASSYVQGPYEQYF. The DNA for the CDR3 is TGTGCCAGCAGTTACGTACAGGGACCCTACGAGCAGTACTTC.

This rearrangement joins TRBV13 to TRBJ2-5, with D possibly matching TRBD2 (5 bases). This CDR3 comprises 15 residues. Germline-derived CDR1 and CDR2 are PRHDT and FYEKMQ (reference sequence). Trimming removed 1 base from V and 2 bases from J, with 11 bases in between. CDR3 protein: CASSLAGIRQETQYF. The CDR3 DNA reads TGTGCCAGCAGCTTAGCCGGGATTAGACAAGAGACCCAGTACTTC.

The V and J genes are TRBV9 and TRBJ2-3, with 11 bases lining up with TRBD2. CDR3 length equals 15 residues. The germline V gene encodes CDR1 SGDLS and CDR2 YYNGEE. The V segment lost 0 bases and the J segment 3 bases; nucleotides outside the gene matches: 0. CDR3 region: CASSVGTSGTDTQYF. As DNA, the CDR3 is TGTGCCAGCAGCGTAGGGACTAGCGGGACAGATACGCAGTATTTT.

This rearrangement joins TRBV19 to TRBJ2-1; perhaps TRBD2 as D (6 bases). The germline CDR1 and CDR2 sequences are LNHDA and SQIVND (reference sequence). The CDR3 is made up of 14 amino acids. V lost 11 bases, J lost 0 bases, and 14 bases lay in between. This CDR3 reads CAVRDSSSYNEQFF. The CDR3 bases are TGTGCCGTCCGGGACTCAAGCTCCTACAATGAGCAGTTCTTC.

The genes are TRBV7-2 and TRBJ2-7; D possibly corresponds to TRBD2 (6 bases). V gave up 5 bases and J gave up 2 bases, with 16 bases separating them. The CDR3 runs to 15 residues. In germline, CDR1 is SGHTA, CDR2 FQGNSA. The CDR3 sequence: CASSPEFGGPYEQYF. In nucleotides, the CDR3 is TGTGCCAGCAGCCCCGAATTTGGAGGGCCCTACGAGCAGTACTTC.

V is TRBV9 and J is TRBJ2-1, with 7 positions matching TRBD1. Germline assignment: CDR1 SGDLS and CDR2 YYNGEE. CDR3 length: 13 residues. Trimming removed 6 bases from V and 4 bases from J; junction bases left unmatched: 4. The CDR3, as DNA: TGTGCCAGCACCGGACAGGATTACAATGAGCAGTTCTTC. It codes for CASTGQDYNEQFF. The variable domain in full, with the rest retrieved from reference TRBV9 and TRBJ2-1, is DSGVTQTPKHLITATGQRVTLRCSPRSGDLSVYWYQQSLDQGLQFLIQYYNGEERAKGNILERFSAQQFPDLHSELNLSSLELGDSALYFCASTGQDYNEQFFGPGTRLTVL.

The rearrangement joins TRBV5-1 to TRBJ2-5; 11 nucleotides match TRBD2. The germline CDR1 and CDR2 sequences are SGHRS and YFSETQ. The CDR3 is 16 amino acids. The trim removed 3 bases at V and 1 base at J, leaving 5 bases unmatched. For the CDR3, the DNA is TGCGCCAGCAGCTCGCCGACTAGCGGGATCCAAGAGACCCAGTACTTC. It specifies CASSSPTSGIQETQYF.

The gene calls are TRBV30 and TRBJ2-1, with 7 bases matching TRBD2. With V trimmed by 4 bases and J by 5 bases, 5 bases remained unmatched. The CDR3 sequence is 13 residues long. Germline V CDR1 and CDR2: GTSNPN, SVGIG (reference sequence). The DNA for the CDR3 is TGTGCCTGGATCGGGGACTACCACAATGAGCAGTTCTTC. This sequence encodes CAWIGDYHNEQFF.

The V call is TRBV4-1, the J call TRBJ1-6; D gene ambiguous. This CDR3 is 15 amino acids long. From germline, CDR1 is MGHRA and CDR2 YSYEKL. V shed 1 base and J shed 7 bases, with 11 bases lying between them. The CDR3 loop is CASSQAPSPNSPLHF. The CDR3 DNA follows: TGCGCCAGCAGCCAAGCTCCCAGTCCCAATTCACCCCTCCACTTT.

The chain recombines TRBV6-5 with TRBJ1-5; 7 bases agree with TRBD1. Germline V gene data show CDR1 as MNHEY and CDR2 as SVGAGI. Trimming removed 2 bases from V and 2 bases from J; junction bases left unmatched: 0. The CDR3 length is 14 residues. For the CDR3, the DNA is TGTGCCAGCAGTTACAGGGGGCGCAATCAGCCCCAGCATTTT. Translated, it gives CASSYRGRNQPQHF.

In this sample, this clone turned up once. The V and J genes are TRBV28 and TRBJ1-2; the D is unclear. The CDR3 is 14 residues long. Trimming took off 2 bases at V and 8 bases at J, with 15 bases between the two ends. Germline CDR1 reads MDHEN; CDR2 reads SYDVKM. DNA of the CDR3: TGTGCCAGCAGTTTAACGCAAGGAGGAAGCGGCTACACCTTC. The encoded protein is CASSLTQGGSGYTF.

The chain combines TRBV4-1 with TRBJ2-7, with a possible D match to TRBD2 (6 bases). The CDR3 consists of 14 residues. Germline V CDR1 and CDR2: MGHRA, YSYEKL. Trimming left V 0 bases short and J 3 bases short, with 9 bases between. The CDR3 spells CASSQDQGLYEQYF. CDR3 in DNA: TGCGCCAGCAGCCAAGACCAGGGACTCTACGAGCAGTACTTC.

V and J are TRBV5-1 and TRBJ2-5; 8 bases are shared with TRBD2. V was clipped by 4 bases and J by 5 bases; unmatched bases: 7. Germline CDR1 reads SGHRS; CDR2 reads YFSETQ. The CDR3 runs to 14 residues. This CDR3 reads CASSPRGGDETQYF. The CDR3 DNA reads as TGCGCCAGCAGCCCTCGGGGGGGAGACGAGACCCAGTACTTC.

This sequence joins TRBV19 and TRBJ2-3; D ambiguous. Germline V gene sequence: CDR1 LNHDA, CDR2 SQIVND (reference sequence). The length of the CDR3 is 15 residues. Trimming took 4 bases from V and 3 from J, leaving 14 bases between them. The CDR3 DNA sequence: TGTGCCAGTAGTAAGGCAGCCGAAGAGACAGATACGCAGTATTTT. Translating gives CASSKAAEETDTQYF.

The chain has TRBV2 and TRBJ2-5; 8 bases align to TRBD1. Judging by the DNA end, TRBJ2-7 fits better; the J call may be wrong. This CDR3 has 14 amino acids. Germline V gene lookup returns CDR1 SNHLY and CDR2 FYNNEI. CDR3 residues: CASTPGTGAYEQYF. CDR3 DNA: TGTGCCAGCACCCCCGGGACAGGAGCCTACGAGCAGTACTTC.

The gene calls are TRBV10-3 and TRBJ2-7, with a tentative D call TRBD2 (6 bases). The V and J ends lost 4 bases and 3 bases respectively, with 13 bases between them. Germline-derived CDR1 and CDR2 are ENHRY and SYGVKD. The CDR3 loop spans 14 amino acids. CDR3 nucleotide sequence: TGTGCCATCAGTGTCGGGGGTGTAAACTACGAGCAGTACTTC. Protein: CAISVGGVNYEQYF.

The DNA of the CDR3 is TGTGCCAGCAGCCAAGACGGATCCCTTAGATCCTACGAGCAGTACTTC. Translated: CASSQDGSLRSYEQYF. The gene calls are TRBV14 and TRBJ2-7, with unresolved D. Trimming removed 0 bases from V and 1 base from J, with 13 bases in between. This CDR3 contains 16 residues. Germline V CDR1 and CDR2: SGHDN, FVKESK.

This clone was recorded once. The chain employs TRBV11-2 and TRBJ2-7; D unresolved. The germline CDR1 and CDR2 sequences are SGHAT and FQNNGV. Deletions cut 2 bases from V and 3 bases from J, with 8 bases between. The CDR3 sequence is 13 residues long. CDR3 bases: TGTGCCAGCAGCTTAATCCCAGACTACGAGCAGTACTTC. Protein: CASSLIPDYEQYF.

The CDR3 spells CASSYSNWETQYF. The CDR3 bases are TGTGCCAGCAGTTACTCGAATTGGGAGACCCAGTACTTC. V is TRBV6-5 and J is TRBJ2-5; no firm D call. The CDR3 length is 13 residues. Trimming removed 0 bases at V and 5 bases at J, with 7 bases between. The germline CDR1 and CDR2 sequences are MNHEY and SVGAGI.